These T cell receptor beta chains were read from a single sample in a study of CD8+ T cells in alopecia areata. Assay used: immunoSEQ multiplex PCR; TCRdb lists only in-frame clones, some missing. The sample carries about 280,000 clones, 55% to 70% recorded once. This sample comprised CD4+ T cells sorted from blood, obtained at week 24, from a patient treated with tofacitinib. These receptors all come from a human donor with alopecia areata. Each CDR3 is given with its conserved first and last residue. A D gene is named only where the DNA matches it firmly. Clone size is not always given. Where it is, it says once, few, many or a class for expanded clones.

TRBJ1-2 | - | - | TRBV28 | CASSPVDVYGYTF | TGTGCCAGCAGCCCCGTAGACGTATATGGCTACACCTTC
TRBJ2-5 | - | TRBD1 | TRBV28 | CASSPGGTETQYF | TGTGCCAGCAGTCCAGGGGGTACGGAGACCCAGTACTTC
TRBJ2-5 | - | - | TRBV29-1 | CSVMSGRETQYF | TGCAGCGTTATGTCCGGGCGGGAGACCCAGTACTTC
TRBJ2-5 | - | - | TRBV4-3 | CASSPNSALETQYF | TGCGCCAGCAGCCCTAACAGTGCCTTGGAGACCCAGTACTTC
TRBJ2-1 | - | - | TRBV5-1 | CASSWGPMSSYNEQFF | TGCGCCAGCAGCTGGGGGCCGATGAGCTCCTACAATGAGCAGTTCTTC
TRBJ1-6 | - | - | TRBV4-2 | CASSQERTRSSYNSPLHF | TGTGCCAGCAGCCAAGAACGGACCAGGAGCTCCTATAATTCACCCCTCCACTTT
TRBJ1-2 | - | - | TRBV7-8 | CASSFYEGPELNYGYTF | TGTGCCAGCAGCTTTTACGAGGGGCCAGAGTTAAACTATGGCTACACCTTC
TRBJ1-6 | - | - | TRBV5-6 | CASSLATGLGSPLHF | TGTGCCAGCAGCTTGGCAACAGGGCTAGGTTCACCCCTCCACTTT
TRBJ2-7 | - | - | TRBV28 | CASATGPPLYEQYF | TGTGCCAGCGCTACAGGACCCCCTCTCTACGAGCAGTACTTC
TRBJ2-1 | once | TRBD1 | TRBV11-2 | CASSPDRVNEQFF | TGTGCCAGCAGCCCGGACAGGGTCAATGAGCAGTTCTTC
TRBJ1-2 | - | - | TRBV25-1 | CASSDRMWGYTF | TGTGCCAGCAGTGACAGGATGTGGGGCTACACCTTC